This TCR beta chain was profiled in a study of beta chain features in type 1 diabetes. Whole-study context: In all, about 100,000,000 sorted cells from all samples were analyzed.

Every bit of the isolated RNA underwent reverse transcription, so sequencing read expressed TCRB transcripts. About 3.57 million reads per sample were averaged for naive, central memory and regulatory samples. Clones were read by immunoSEQ multiplex PCR, and TCRdb kept only the in-frame ones, dropping some. The data show around 40,000 clones, roughly half seen once. Between the trimmed V and J ends, which lost 0 bases and 10 bases, there was a span of 7 bases. This CDR3 comprises 12 residues. Germline-derived CDR1 and CDR2 are SGHAT and FQNNGV. As to this clone: What it binds is not known.

Study results and caveats: PCR may have favored shorter templates equally in patients and controls. Type 1 diabetes patients had moderately but significantly shorter TCRB CDR3s in all four CD4+ subsets.

The rearrangement uses TRBV11-2 and TRBJ2-1; no firm D call. This clonotype was sampled from a woman between 18 and 30 years old in good health. What was sequenced was Tregs from blood. The CDR3 nucleotides are TGTGCCAGCAGCTTAGATCGCGAAGAGCAGTTCTTC. Amino acid sequence: CASSLDREEQFF.